What follows are 8 T cell receptor beta chains derived from one specimen sequenced in a study of T cell responses to AZD1222 COVID-19 vaccine. Clones were sequenced by immunoSEQ multiplex PCR, and TCRdb holds only the in-frame ones, with some missing. The table records tens of thousands of clones, under 90% of them present only once. Sequencing used peripheral blood, obtained on day 0 of AZD1222 vaccination. These TCRs come from an adult in good health.

V usage is TRBV12-3 or TRBV12-4 and J usage is TRBJ1-1; perhaps TRBD1 as D (6 bases). Trimming cost V 7 bases and J 1 base, with 10 bases left between them. This CDR3 has 13 residues. In DNA form, the CDR3 reads TGTGCCAGCACCTGGGGGCCGAACACTGAAGCTTTCTTT. Translating gives CASTWGPNTEAFF.

The genes are TRBV7-2 and TRBJ2-1; D possibly matches TRBD1 or TRBD2 (7 bases each). The germline V and J ends were trimmed by 5 bases and 0 bases, with 14 bases remaining between them. The CDR3 spans 16 residues. Looked up from germline, CDR1 is SGHTA and CDR2 is FQGNSA. The CDR3 DNA is TGTGCCAGCAGCCAGGGGGGGACCCTCTCCTACAATGAGCAGTTCTTC. This codes for CASSQGGTLSYNEQFF.

The chain links TRBV30 to TRBJ2-2, with D possibly matching TRBD2 (5 bases). The CDR3 covers 13 residues. CDR1 and CDR2 from the germline V gene are GTSNPN and SVGIG (reference sequence). Between the trimmed V and J ends, which lost 1 base and 5 bases, there was a span of 8 bases. CDR3 region: CAWSAQRTGELFF. The CDR3 DNA reads TGTGCCTGGAGTGCACAGCGGACCGGGGAGCTGTTTTTT. The full variable domain, with the rest looked up from reference TRBV30 and TRBJ2-2, is SQTIHQWPATLVQPVGSPLSLECTVEGTSNPNLYWYRQAAGRGLQLLFYSVGIGQISSEVPQNLSASRPQDRQFILSSKKLLLSDSGFYLCAWSAQRTGELFFGEGSRLTVL.

The chain links TRBV11-2 to TRBJ1-2; a possible D gene is TRBD1 (6 bases). V lost 5 bases, J lost 4 bases, and 29 bases lay in between. CDR3 size: 19 residues. Germline loops: CDR1 SGHAT, CDR2 FQNNGV. Here the CDR3 DNA reads TGTGCCAGCAGCCCCTCTGGGGGGCAGGGAAGGCTTGGGGGCTATGGCTACACCTTC. Translated: CASSPSGGQGRLGGYGYTF.

The V and J genes are TRBV5-1 and TRBJ1-1, with a possible D match to TRBD1 (5 bases). Germline CDR1 and CDR2: SGHRS and YFSETQ. V was clipped by 4 bases and J by 0 bases, with 22 bases between them. The CDR3 extends over 18 amino acids. The CDR3 DNA sequence: TGCGCCAGCAGCCGAGTTTGGAACCGAGACAGCTTGAACACTGAAGCTTTCTTT. Protein sequence: CASSRVWNRDSLNTEAFF.

This rearrangement joins TRBV6-5 to TRBJ2-7; possible D gene TRBD1, 6 bases. The CDR3 has 12 residues. Germline CDR1 is MNHEY and CDR2 is SVGAGI. Trimming removed 8 bases from V and 7 bases from J, with 15 bases in between. CDR3 amino acids: CASWKGQGEQYF. In nucleotides, the CDR3 is TGTGCCAGCTGGAAGGGGCAGGGGGAGCAGTACTTC.

The chain has TRBV19 and TRBJ1-6; D is uncertain. Germline loops: CDR1 LNHDA, CDR2 SQIVND (reference sequence). V lost 3 bases and J 7 bases, leaving 13 bases between the germline ends. This CDR3 has 15 residues. CDR3 nucleotide sequence: TGTGCCAGTAGTATCGCCAGGCCATGGAATTCACCCCTCCACTTT. Its translation is CASSIARPWNSPLHF.

This chain connects TRBV10-3 to TRBJ2-7, with TRBD2 matching over 10 bases. The V segment lost 3 bases and the J segment 6 bases; nucleotides outside the gene matches: 5. CDR3 length equals 14 residues. CDR1 ENHRY and CDR2 SYGVKD come from the germline V gene. The CDR3 loop is CAISDLAGVSEQYF. CDR3 DNA sequence: TGTGCCATCAGTGACCTAGCGGGAGTGAGCGAGCAGTACTTC.